This T cell receptor beta chain was identified during a study of blood T cell repertoires in COVID-19. Study-level information: The samples span acute and convalescent COVID-19 from the United States, Italy and Spain.

Data came from immunoSEQ multiplex PCR; TCRdb stores just in-frame clones and leaves some out. This sample carries roughly 150,000 clones, roughly four fifths of them seen once, and the ten largest clones take approximately 10%. J was trimmed by 7 bases and V by 1 base; bases with no gene match: 3. CDR1 is SEHNR, CDR2 FQNEAQ, per germline (reference sequence). CDR3 size: 16 residues. The sequence came from a man in his 70s with active or convalescent COVID-19. The chain links TRBV7-9 to TRBJ2-1; 14 bases fit TRBD2. The sequenced sample consisted of peripheral blood. CDR3 DNA sequence: TGTGCCAGCAGCTTAGGGACTAGCGGGAGGTTGAATGAGCAGTTCTTC. The encoded protein is CASSLGTSGRLNEQFF.